This TCR beta chain was captured in a study of response to subunit inactivated influenza vaccine. TCRdb redid the calling of the RT-PCR reads with MiXCR, one entry per CDR3 protein. The sample records around 750,000 distinct CDR3 sequences, 20% to 25% being singletons. The CDR3 contains 17 residues. Unmatched junction bases numbered 16, after V lost 6 bases and J lost 7 bases. This clonotype turned up a few times. Its matching antigen is unknown. Study-level points and caveats: New T cells are recruited in small numbers by each seasonal influenza vaccination, according to the authors' suggestion.

This chain uses TRBV12-3 or TRBV12-4 with TRBJ2-1; 9 nucleotides agree with TRBD2. The sequence came from a man in his forties or fifties who received an inactivated influenza vaccine. The specimen comprised PBMCs from blood, sampled about 5 days after vaccination. CDR3 nucleotide sequence: TGTGCCAGCAGCTGCTGGGGGGCGGGAGGGCCCTCTAATGAGCAGTTCTTC. Translating gives CASSCWGAGGPSNEQFF.